The 24 T cell receptor beta chains below come from one sample, sequenced in a study of tumor-infiltrating lymphocytes in primary liver carcinoma. The input was around 500 ng total RNA; TCR beta cDNA was made from it with a constant-region primer. Slightly modified ARM-PCR served as the procedure for the TCR beta libraries. These libraries came from three rounds of nested multiplex PCR. With TRBV1-TRBV30 forward primers and a C-beta reverse primer, the first two PCR rounds were run for about 10 cycles each. TCRdb ran MiXCR on the multiplex PCR reads and lists one entry per CDR3 protein. The sample includes more than 40,000 distinct CDR3 sequences, less than 85% seen only once; the top ten take just under 30%. Without any cell sorting, 20-30 mg of bulk tissue yielded co-extracted RNA and DNA. The material sequenced was liver tumor tissue from sampling region 5. Subset: tumor region T5, tumor centre. The receptors here all came from a man aged 35-49 years with primary liver carcinoma and hepatitis B virus infection.

To note about this clonotype: A junction end diverges from the germline sequence, so it may reflect a read error. The CDR3 nucleotides are TGCAGCGCTGCAATTTACAATGAGCAGTTTTTC. Its protein product is CSAAIYNEQFF. This chain joins TRBV29-1 and TRBJ2-1; no clear D. Germline lookup yields CDR1 SQVTM and CDR2 ANQGSEA. The CDR3 contains 11 residues.

The V call is TRBV5-4, the J call TRBJ2-3; D may be TRBD1 or TRBD2 (6 bases each). The CDR3 runs 17 residues. With 7 bases removed from V and 3 bases from J, the gap between germline ends came to 24 bases. The germline V gene encodes CDR1 SGHNT and CDR2 YYREEE (reference sequence). This chain's CDR3 is CASCRGGGIGTTDTQYF. The DNA for the CDR3 is TGTGCCAGCTGCCGCGGAGGGGGGATCGGGACGACAGATACGCAGTATTTT.

About this clonotype itself: A junction boundary mismatches the germline segment, possibly from a read error. The chain joins TRBV6-6 to TRBJ2-1; no clear D gene. The germline CDR1 and CDR2 sequences are MNHNY and SVGAGI (reference sequence). The CDR3 is 14 residues long. The CDR3 DNA sequence: TGTGCCAGCAGGGGTGGCTACTCCTACAATAAGCAGTTCTTC. Encoded protein: CASRGGYSYNKQFF.

Details on this clonotype: A much more abundant neighbour one base away suggests this may be a read error. The final CDR3 position lacks the conserved phenylalanine or tryptophan, pointing to a likely read error. The V and J genes are TRBV14 and TRBJ2-7; 9 bases map to TRBD2. The CDR3 contains 17 residues. CDR1 and CDR2 from the germline V gene are SGHDN and FVKESK. The V and J ends lost 3 bases and 0 bases, in that order; junction bases with no gene match: 9. The CDR3 sequence is CASSQPSSGVSSYEQYL. The CDR3 bases are TGTGCCAGCAGCCAGCCTTCTAGCGGGGTGAGCTCCTACGAGCAGTACCTC.

Concerning this clonotype: One end of the junction is discordant with germline, which a read error may explain. The rearrangement uses TRBV12-3 or TRBV12-4 and TRBJ2-3; no definite D call. The CDR3 spans 14 residues. CDR3 DNA sequence: TGTCCCAGCAGTTACGCCATGAGCACAGATACGCAGTATTTT. Its translation is CPSSYAMSTDTQYF.

This clonotype appeared a few times. The chain joins TRBV24-1 to TRBJ2-5; D gene ambiguous. CDR3 length equals 11 residues. Per germline, CDR1 KGHDR and CDR2 SFDVKD. With 4 bases removed from V and 4 bases from J, the gap between germline ends came to 3 bases. CDR3 amino acids: CATSDLETQYF. Written as DNA, the CDR3 is TGTGCCACCAGTGACCTAGAGACCCAGTACTTC.

In regard to this clonotype: Being one base from a much bigger clone, this may be a read error. The CDR3 region has the DNA TGTGCCAGCAGTTACTCGGAAGTGGATGGCTACACCTTC. Residues: CASSYSEVDGYTF. The chain uses TRBV6-5 and TRBJ1-2, with D unclear. The germline gives CDR1 MNHEY, CDR2 SVGAGI. The CDR3 is made up of 13 amino acids. V dropped 0 bases and J dropped 6 bases, with 8 bases sitting between them.

A word on this clonotype: The conserved phenylalanine or tryptophan is not found at the CDR3 terminus, so this likely reflects a read error. V usage is TRBV11-2 and J usage is TRBJ2-2; D might be TRBD1 (6 bases). In germline, CDR1 is SGHAT, CDR2 FQNNGV. The CDR3 is made up of 16 amino acids. The CDR3 DNA follows: TGTGCCGGCAGCTCCAGACAGGTTTCGAACACCGGGGAGCTGTTTCTT. As protein: CAGSSRQVSNTGELFL.

This clonotype was detected once. A read error is likely, as this CDR3 ends without the conserved phenylalanine or tryptophan. The chain couples TRBV29-1 to TRBJ2-5; possible D gene TRBD1, 5 bases. In germline, CDR1 is SQVTM, CDR2 ANQGSEA. The CDR3 covers 14 residues. The CDR3 DNA follows: TGCAGTGTTGAAGATCGGCAAGGGGCGGAGATCCAGTACTTA. The encoded protein is CSVEDRQGAEIQYL.

V usage is TRBV11-2 and J usage is TRBJ2-7; 7 nucleotides match TRBD2. This CDR3 comprises 19 residues. J lost 4 bases, V lost 2 bases, and 20 bases had no gene match. CDR1 and CDR2 from the germline V gene are SGHAT and FQNNGV. The CDR3 spells CASSLITSERTDPPYEQYF. CDR3 coding DNA: TGTGCCAGCAGCTTAATTACTAGCGAGAGGACCGACCCTCCATACGAGCAGTACTTC.

This chain connects TRBV29-1 to TRBJ2-1, with 11 positions matching TRBD2. The CDR3 is 13 residues long. CDR1 and CDR2 from the germline V gene are SQVTM and ANQGSEA. J gave up 10 bases and V 7 bases, and 9 bases lay outside the gene matches. In DNA form, the CDR3 reads TGCAGCGGCCGGATTAGCGGGAGGGACGAGCAGTTCTTC. Translating gives CSGRISGRDEQFF.

This clonotype was found once. This chain links TRBV29-1 with TRBJ2-7; the D is unclear. CDR3 size: 16 residues. Between the trimmed V and J ends, which lost 0 bases and 2 bases, there was a span of 17 bases. CDR1 and CDR2 (germline): SQVTM, ANQGSEA. The CDR3 region has the DNA TGCAGCGTTGAAGATCAAGAGACCACCCCTCCCTACGAGCAGTACTTC. Its translation is CSVEDQETTPPYEQYF.

Many counts were recorded for this clonotype. The chain combines TRBV4-1 with TRBJ2-1; 9 bases match TRBD2. The CDR3 has 17 residues. V gave up 0 bases and J gave up 8 bases; unmatched junction bases: 11. The germline gives CDR1 MGHRA, CDR2 YSYEKL. CDR3: CASSQDPASGVPDEQFF. The CDR3 DNA reads as TGCGCCAGCAGCCAAGATCCCGCTAGCGGGGTACCGGATGAGCAGTTCTTC.

To note about this clonotype: In this CDR3 the conserved last residue, phenylalanine or tryptophan, is missing, so a read error is likely. The CDR3 here is CASSPGTSSTGTQYS. CDR3 sequence (DNA): TGTGCCAGCAGTCCCGGGACTAGCAGCACAGGTACGCAGTATTCT. The chain couples TRBV6-2 or TRBV6-3 to TRBJ2-3; TRBD2 matches 9 bases. Per germline, CDR1 MNHEY and CDR2 SVGEGT. CDR3 size: 15 residues.

CDR3 sequence (DNA): TGTGCCAGCAGTGAAGCCCCGTTCTCAGGTGATGAGCAGTTCTTC. Its protein is CASSEAPFSGDEQFF. The chain joins TRBV2 to TRBJ2-1; D is uncertain. Germline CDR1 and CDR2: SNHLY and FYNNEI. This CDR3 is built from 15 residues. V gave up 0 bases and J gave up 8 bases, with 14 bases separating them.

The chain is built from TRBV6-6 and TRBJ1-1; no reliable D call. Germline V gene lookup returns CDR1 MNHNY and CDR2 SVGAGI (reference sequence). The V end was cut by 4 bases, the J end by 5 bases, with 14 bases between. This CDR3 is 14 amino acids long. The CDR3 is CASSCSPLGTEAFF. The CDR3 nucleotides read TGTGCCAGCAGTTGCTCACCCCTCGGAACTGAAGCTTTCTTT.

This clonotype is a singleton in its sample. Sequence at one end of the junction differs from germline and may be a read error. The V gene is TRBV10-3, the J gene TRBJ2-7, with D perhaps TRBD1 (6 bases). The CDR3 is 13 amino acids. Germline CDR1 is ENHRY and CDR2 is SYGVKD. DNA of the CDR3: TGTGCCGTCAGACGGGACATTGAAGGAGAGCAGTACTTC. It codes for CAVRRDIEGEQYF.

Regarding this clonotype: Lacking the conserved final phenylalanine or tryptophan, this CDR3 likely reflects a read error. The chain recombines TRBV11-2 with TRBJ2-1, with unresolved D. Trimming pared 6 bases from V and 7 bases from J, leaving 16 bases between. CDR3 length: 14 residues. Germline assignment: CDR1 SGHAT and CDR2 FQNNGV. DNA of the CDR3: TGTGCCAGCAGTTCAGCGAACCCTGGGAATGAGCAGTTCTAC. Translating gives CASSSANPGNEQFY.

As for this clonotype: One end of the junction does not line up with germline, which may come from a read error. The chain is built from TRBV6-5 and TRBJ2-1; TRBD2 matches at 10 bases. Per the germline V gene, CDR1 is MNHEY and CDR2 is SVGAGI. There are 13 residues in the CDR3. The CDR3 nucleotides read TGTGCCAGAAGGACTAGCGGATACAATGAGCGGTTCTTC. Its translation: CARRTSGYNERFF.

The chain recombines TRBV4-1 with TRBJ2-3, with 12 bases that match TRBD2. This CDR3 has 16 residues. CDR1 is MGHRA and CDR2 is YSYEKL in the germline V gene. V gave up 3 bases and J gave up 12 bases; unmatched junction bases: 13. The CDR3 region is CASSQGLAGPWWTQYF. The CDR3 bases are TGCGCCAGCAGCCAGGGACTAGCGGGCCCCTGGTGGACACAGTATTTT.

The CDR3 loop reads CTGSYRLAGYNEQFF. Written as DNA, the CDR3 is TGTACCGGCAGCTATCGACTAGCGGGGTACAATGAGCAGTTCTTC. The chain combines TRBV5-4 with TRBJ2-1, with TRBD2 matching 11 bases. CDR1 and CDR2 from the germline V gene are SGHNT and YYREEE (reference sequence). The CDR3 is 15 amino acids.

Remarks on this clonotype: It may be a read error: a sequence one base away is much more abundant. The chain uses TRBV7-9 and TRBJ2-1; the D gene is possibly TRBD1 (6 bases). CDR1 is SEHNR and CDR2 is FQNEAQ in the germline V gene (reference sequence). The CDR3 has 15 amino acids. The CDR3 protein is CVSSAGQTSYNEQFF. As DNA, the CDR3 is TGTGTCAGCAGCGCTGGACAGACCAGCTACAATGAGCAGTTCTTC.

The chain employs TRBV10-3 and TRBJ2-1; 8 bases are shared with TRBD2. Per germline, CDR1 ENHRY and CDR2 SYGVKD. With 8 bases clipped from V and 9 bases from J, the junction kept 15 bases outside the gene matches. The CDR3 loop spans 15 amino acids. This chain's CDR3 is CAIGGVPGLVGEQFF. The CDR3 DNA reads TGTGCCATCGGCGGAGTCCCGGGACTAGTCGGTGAGCAGTTCTTC.

This sequence joins TRBV19 and TRBJ1-5; D gene unclear. This CDR3 comprises 13 residues. Trimming left V 6 bases short and J 11 bases short, with 17 bases between. In germline, CDR1 is LNHDA, CDR2 SQIVND (reference sequence). CDR3 sequence reads: CASSTTNAGAQHF. The CDR3 nucleotides read TGTGCCAGTAGCACAACGAACGCCGGGGCCCAGCATTTT.